The 17 T cell receptor beta chains below were found in one sample sequenced in a study of cytomegalovirus exposure and HLA in healthy donors. PCR amplification relied on 60 Vbeta primers (plus 13 Jbeta primers). Data came from immunoSEQ multiplex PCR; TCRdb stores just in-frame clones and leaves some out. The repertoire holds 95,000 to 110,000 clones, with around 10% as singletons. Sequenced sample: PBMCs. These receptors all stem from a man aged 35 to 55 in good health and CMV-seropositive.

This clone was observed at least ten times. The CDR3: CASSHSGLAGGPGEDTQYF. CDR3 nucleotides: TGCGCCAGCAGCCATAGTGGACTAGCGGGAGGGCCGGGGGAAGATACGCAGTATTTT. The chain combines TRBV4-1 with TRBJ2-3, with 15 bases aligning to TRBD2. J lost 5 bases, V lost 3 bases, and 12 bases had no gene match. CDR1 is MGHRA, CDR2 YSYEKL, per germline. The CDR3 loop spans 19 amino acids.

This clone was seen only a few times. The J gene is TRBJ2-3, the V gene TRBV4-1, with D perhaps TRBD2 (6 bases). There are 17 residues in the CDR3. Germline values: CDR1 MGHRA, CDR2 YSYEKL. V lost 3 bases and J 2 bases, leaving 18 bases between the germline ends. CDR3 amino acids: CASSQDPGLAVTDTQYF. CDR3 DNA: TGCGCCAGCAGCCAGGACCCGGGTTTAGCGGTCACAGATACGCAGTATTTT.

The V gene is TRBV5-1, the J gene TRBJ2-3; 7 positions agree with TRBD2. This CDR3 has 15 residues. Germline values: CDR1 SGHRS, CDR2 YFSETQ. The V and J ends lost 4 bases and 2 bases, in that order; junction bases with no gene match: 7. The CDR3 region is CASSLLAHHTDTQYF. The CDR3, as DNA: TGCGCCAGCAGCCTACTAGCGCACCACACAGATACGCAGTATTTT.

This clone was seen only a few times. The chain joins TRBV7-9 to TRBJ1-2; D unclear. Germline values: CDR1 SEHNR, CDR2 FQNEAQ (reference sequence). V was shortened by 8 bases and J by 7 bases, with 5 bases between the two germline ends. The CDR3 runs 9 residues. CDR3 in amino acids: CASPSGYTF. Written as DNA, the CDR3 is TGTGCCAGCCCCAGTGGCTACACCTTC.

The chain is built from TRBV7-9 and TRBJ2-3, with TRBD1 identical over 7 bases. Per germline, CDR1 SEHNR and CDR2 FQNEAQ (reference sequence). The CDR3 covers 14 residues. Trimming cost V 6 bases and J 2 bases; bases outside gene matches: 5. The CDR3 sequence: CASSTGTVTDTQYF. CDR3 nucleotides: TGTGCCAGCAGTACGGGGACAGTCACAGATACGCAGTATTTT.

The chain couples TRBV5-4 to TRBJ2-4; TRBD2 aligns across 7 bases. This CDR3 is 15 amino acids long. The V gene end was trimmed by 4 bases and the J gene end by 3 bases; junction bases not matched to a gene: 7. Germline assignment: CDR1 SGHNT and CDR2 YYREEE (reference sequence). Here the CDR3 reads CASSLPAGDKNIQYF. In DNA, the CDR3 is TGTGCCAGCAGCCTTCCCGCGGGAGACAAAAACATTCAGTACTTC.

To note about this clone: This CDR3 fails to terminate in the conserved phenylalanine or tryptophan, so it likely reflects a read error. The rearrangement joins TRBV25-1 to TRBJ1-1; D is unclear. This CDR3 region has 14 residues. CDR1 and CDR2 (germline): MGHDK, SYGVNS. Written as DNA, the CDR3 is TGTGCCAGCAGTGACAGGATGCTGAAAACTGAAGCTTTCTTG. Encoded protein: CASSDRMLKTEAFL.

The table lists this clone with a few counts. This chain links TRBV10-3 with TRBJ2-4; 8 bases align to TRBD1. Germline loops: CDR1 ENHRY, CDR2 SYGVKD. Trimming at V came to 3 bases and at J to 2 bases, leaving 6 bases not matched to a gene. The CDR3 covers 16 residues. CDR3 sequence: CAISDPTGGTKNIQYF. For the CDR3, the DNA is TGTGCCATCAGTGATCCCACAGGGGGTACCAAAAACATTCAGTACTTC.

This chain connects TRBV2 to TRBJ2-5; the D gene is possibly TRBD2 (6 bases). The J call is doubtful: the DNA matches TRBJ2-7 better. CDR3 length: 14 residues. Germline V gene sequence: CDR1 SNHLY, CDR2 FYNNEI. The CDR3 coding sequence is TGTGCCAGCAGTGGGCGGAGGGGCCCCTACGAGCAGTACTTC. It yields the protein CASSGRRGPYEQYF.

This clone was counted between two and nine times. The rearrangement uses TRBV6-5 and TRBJ1-2, with 8 bases that match TRBD1. V trimming: 6 bases; J trimming: 1 base; junction bases outside the gene matches: 4. Germline loops: CDR1 MNHEY, CDR2 SVGAGI. This CDR3 region has 14 residues. CDR3 in DNA: TGTGCCAGCAGAACGGGACAGGTTAACTATGGCTACACCTTC. Protein product: CASRTGQVNYGYTF.

This clone was counted between two and nine times. This chain connects TRBV5-4 to TRBJ2-5; 8 nucleotides align to TRBD2. CDR3 length: 14 amino acids. The V segment lost 0 bases and the J segment 5 bases; nucleotides outside the gene matches: 3. In germline, CDR1 is SGHNT, CDR2 YYREEE (reference sequence). CDR3: CASSLEAGDETQYF. The CDR3 DNA reads TGTGCCAGCAGCTTGGAAGCGGGAGATGAGACCCAGTACTTC.

The chain combines TRBV25-1 with TRBJ2-3; D is unresolved. Trimming pared 7 bases from V and 2 bases from J, leaving 16 bases between. Germline V lookup: CDR1 MGHDK, CDR2 SYGVNS. The length of the CDR3 is 15 residues. The CDR3, as DNA: TGTGCCAGCAAACGGTCAGGCGAATACACAGATACGCAGTATTTT. Encoded protein: CASKRSGEYTDTQYF.

The genes are TRBV18 and TRBJ2-7; TRBD1 aligns across 7 bases. There are 14 residues in the CDR3. V lost 6 bases to trimming and J lost 6 bases; unmatched junction nucleotides: 11. The germline V gene has CDR1 KGHSH and CDR2 LQKENI. CDR3 loop: CASSPGQARAEQYF. As DNA, the CDR3 is TGTGCCAGCTCGCCCGGACAGGCAAGGGCCGAGCAGTACTTC.

This clone has just a few counts. This chain joins TRBV9 and TRBJ2-3; the match to TRBD2 covers 8 bases. The CDR3 covers 16 residues. The ends lost 4 bases at V and 3 bases at J; junction bases unmatched: 10. Germline assignment: CDR1 SGDLS and CDR2 YYNGEE. CDR3 sequence: CASSQTSGGVTDTQYF. The CDR3 nucleotides read TGTGCCAGCAGCCAAACTAGCGGAGGCGTGACAGATACGCAGTATTTT.

This clone was picked up a small number of times. This chain connects TRBV30 to TRBJ1-1; D not certain. Germline V CDR1 and CDR2: GTSNPN, SVGIG (reference sequence). Trimming removed 0 bases from V and 7 bases from J, with 9 bases in between. This CDR3 spans 12 amino acids. CDR3 loop: CAWSVVEHEAFF. The DNA of the CDR3 is TGTGCCTGGAGTGTGGTGGAGCATGAAGCTTTCTTT.

This clone was counted only a few times. The chain combines TRBV25-1 with TRBJ2-5; D possibly corresponds to TRBD2 (6 bases). This CDR3 region has 13 residues. The ends were cut back, 8 bases at V and 2 bases at J, with 12 bases in the middle. CDR1 and CDR2 from the germline V gene are MGHDK and SYGVNS. The CDR3 bases are TGTGCCAGCGCCAGGGACTCTCAAGAGACCCAGTACTTC. This sequence encodes CASARDSQETQYF.

In this sample, this clone turned up a few times. The chain employs TRBV11-2 and TRBJ1-2; 9 bases are shared with TRBD1. The CDR3 runs to 14 residues. Germline CDR1 SGHAT, CDR2 FQNNGV. J was trimmed by 2 bases and V by 6 bases; bases with no gene match: 4. CDR3: CASSGQGSNYGYTF. The CDR3 DNA follows: TGTGCCAGCAGTGGACAGGGGTCGAACTATGGCTACACCTTC. Together with reference TRBV11-2 and TRBJ1-2, the CDR3 gives the full variable domain: EAGVAQSPRYKIIEKRQSVAFWCNPISGHATLYWYQQILGQGPKLLIQFQNNGVVDDSQLPKDRFSAERLKGVDSTLKIQPAKLEDSAVYLCASSGQGSNYGYTFGSGTRLTVV.